These 16 T cell receptor beta chains share one sample of origin, sequenced in a study of blood T cell repertoires in COVID-19. The assay was immunoSEQ multiplex PCR, and TCRdb's table has in-frame clones only and misses some. The sample has approximately 120,000 clones; roughly 69% are singletons. Input material: peripheral blood. These receptors were obtained from a woman in her 70s with acute or convalescent COVID-19.

The chain joins TRBV5-6 to TRBJ1-5; 10 nucleotides line up with TRBD1. Germline V gives CDR1 SGHDT, CDR2 YYEEEE. The CDR3 consists of 16 residues. The trim removed 2 bases at V and 7 bases at J, leaving 9 bases unmatched. The CDR3 nucleotides read TGTGCCAGCAGCTTCCGGGGGACAGGGGTGGGACAGCCCCAGCATTTT. Its translation: CASSFRGTGVGQPQHF.

The V gene is TRBV19, the J gene TRBJ2-7; 9 nucleotides line up with TRBD1. Per germline, CDR1 LNHDA and CDR2 SQIVND (reference sequence). CDR3 length: 16 amino acids. V lost 4 bases, J lost 6 bases, and 13 bases stayed unmatched. CDR3 sequence: CASSTYGRGTGFEQYF. CDR3 nucleotide sequence: TGTGCCAGTAGTACCTATGGCCGGGGGACAGGGTTCGAGCAGTACTTC.

The rearrangement uses TRBV30 and TRBJ1-3, with D possibly being TRBD1 (5 bases). CDR1 and CDR2 (germline): GTSNPN, SVGIG (reference sequence). The CDR3 runs to 17 residues. V gave up 1 base and J gave up 0 bases, with 16 bases separating them. The CDR3 loop reads CAWSGGILGRSGNTIYF. The CDR3 region has the DNA TGTGCCTGGAGTGGAGGAATTCTGGGGCGCTCTGGAAACACCATATATTTT.

The gene calls are TRBV7-2 and TRBJ2-1; D gene unclear. The CDR3 is made up of 15 amino acids. The V and J ends lost 4 bases and 1 base respectively, with 11 bases between them. Germline V lookup: CDR1 SGHTA, CDR2 FQGNSA. The CDR3 is CASSSDWLSYNEQFF. CDR3 bases: TGTGCCAGCAGCTCTGACTGGCTTTCCTACAATGAGCAGTTCTTC. Based on the CDR3 plus reference TRBV7-2 and TRBJ2-1, the full variable domain is GAGVSQSPSNKVTEKGKDVELRCDPISGHTALYWYRQSLGQGLEFLIYFQGNSAPDKSGLPSDRFSAERTGGSVSTLTIQRTQQEDSAVYLCASSSDWLSYNEQFFGPGTRLTVL.

The rearrangement links TRBV6-5 to TRBJ2-5, with TRBD2 matching 8 bases. This CDR3 is built from 16 residues. Trimming cost V 0 bases and J 6 bases; bases outside gene matches: 9. Per germline, CDR1 MNHEY and CDR2 SVGAGI. Written as DNA, the CDR3 is TGTGCCAGCAGTTACTCCACGGGAGGGTACTCAAAGACCCAGTACTTC. Translating gives CASSYSTGGYSKTQYF.

The rearrangement links TRBV5-4 to TRBJ2-5; 8 positions match TRBD1. With 0 bases clipped from V and 5 bases from J, the junction kept 9 bases outside the gene matches. Germline V lookup: CDR1 SGHNT, CDR2 YYREEE (reference sequence). The CDR3 is made up of 16 amino acids. This chain's CDR3 is CASSLGVGTGAETQYF. The CDR3 nucleotides are TGTGCCAGCAGCTTGGGGGTTGGGACAGGCGCCGAGACCCAGTACTTC.

This clone came up a few times. CDR3 sequence: CASSLDRGRTEAFF. In DNA form, the CDR3 reads TGCGCCAGCAGCCTGGACAGGGGGCGGACTGAAGCTTTCTTT. V gene TRBV4-1 combines with J gene TRBJ1-1, with 11 bases fitting TRBD1. Germline-derived CDR1 and CDR2 are MGHRA and YSYEKL. The CDR3 consists of 14 residues. V dropped 4 bases and J dropped 5; count of bases not matched to a gene: 3.

V is TRBV7-6 and J is TRBJ1-2; 7 nucleotides align to TRBD1. The CDR3 sequence is 15 residues long. V gave up 2 bases and J gave up 4 bases; unmatched junction bases: 7. CDR1 and CDR2 (germline): SGHVS, FNYEAQ. CDR3 sequence: CASSLKPGQAYGYTF. Here the CDR3 DNA reads TGTGCCAGCAGCTTAAAACCCGGACAGGCCTATGGCTACACCTTC. Variable domain in full (rest from reference TRBV7-6 and TRBJ1-2): GAGVSQSPRYKVTKRGQDVALRCDPISGHVSLYWYRQALGQGPEFLTYFNYEAQQDKSGLPNDRFSAERPEGSISTLTIQRTEQRDSAMYRCASSLKPGQAYGYTFGSGTRLTVV.

The chain is built from TRBV10-3 and TRBJ1-2, with 8 bases fitting TRBD1. From germline, CDR1 is ENHRY and CDR2 SYGVKD. With V trimmed by 4 bases and J by 0 bases, 1 base remained unmatched. The CDR3 is made up of 14 amino acids. CDR3 sequence reads: CAISGGQANYGYTF. The CDR3, as DNA: TGTGCCATCAGTGGGGGACAGGCTAACTATGGCTACACCTTC.

The chain links TRBV28 to TRBJ2-1; TRBD2 matches 14 bases. Trimming took 6 bases from V and 3 from J; bases not matched to a gene: 4. Germline V gene lookup returns CDR1 MDHEN and CDR2 SYDVKM. CDR3 size: 16 residues. The CDR3 sequence: CASSKTSGRGYNEQFF. The CDR3 DNA is TGTGCCAGCAGCAAGACTAGCGGGAGGGGCTACAATGAGCAGTTCTTC.

This sequence joins TRBV3-1 (or the pseudogene TRBV3-2) and TRBJ2-7; no firm D call. The germline V gene has CDR1 LGHDT and CDR2 YNNKEL (reference sequence). Trimming cost V 4 bases and J 4 bases, with 8 bases left between them. This CDR3 comprises 12 residues. CDR3 protein: CASSRRTYEQYF. The CDR3 nucleotides read TGTGCCAGCAGCCGCCGAACATACGAGCAGTACTTC.

V gene TRBV7-8 combines with J gene TRBJ1-1; D may be TRBD1 (5 bases). The V end was cut by 1 base, the J end by 0 bases, with 12 bases between. Per germline, CDR1 SGHVS and CDR2 FQNEAQ. The CDR3 is 16 residues long. The CDR3 sequence: CASSLGGNRMNTEAFF. The CDR3 nucleotides are TGTGCCAGCAGCTTAGGCGGGAACAGGATGAACACTGAAGCTTTCTTT.

The rearrangement links TRBV28 to TRBJ2-3; 9 nucleotides align to TRBD2. The CDR3 is 16 amino acids. The germline gives CDR1 MDHEN, CDR2 SYDVKM. V was clipped by 2 bases and J by 2 bases; unmatched bases: 5. The CDR3 nucleotides read TGTGCCAGCAGTTTAGCGGGAGGGCCCCTCACAGATACGCAGTATTTT. It specifies CASSLAGGPLTDTQYF.

This clone was found a few times. V usage is TRBV4-2 and J usage is TRBJ2-2, with 7 bases matching TRBD2. The CDR3 loop spans 14 amino acids. The junction had 5 bases not matched to a gene; V was cut back by 4 bases and J by 6 bases. Germline V gene lookup returns CDR1 LGHNA and CDR2 YNFKEQ. The CDR3 reads CASSLRGVAGELFF. The CDR3 DNA reads TGTGCCAGCAGCCTCCGGGGGGTAGCCGGGGAGCTGTTTTTT.

This rearrangement joins TRBV19 to TRBJ2-2; tentatively, D is TRBD1 (6 bases). Per the germline V gene, CDR1 is LNHDA and CDR2 is SQIVND (reference sequence). CDR3 size: 14 residues. Trimming took 4 bases from V and 2 from J, leaving 8 bases between them. CDR3 nucleotide sequence: TGTGCCAGTAGTAAGGGACAAAACACCGGGGAGCTGTTTTTT. This encodes CASSKGQNTGELFF.

The J gene is TRBJ1-1, the V gene TRBV6-4; a weak D match, TRBD1 (5 bases). Germline V gene sequence: CDR1 MRHNA, CDR2 SNTAGT. This CDR3 has 14 amino acids. Trimming removed 5 bases from V and 1 base from J, with 11 bases in between. Here the CDR3 DNA reads TGTGCCAGCAGTCAAGATGACAGGAACACTGAAGCTTTCTTT. It codes for CASSQDDRNTEAFF.